These T cell receptor beta chains were read from a single sample in a study of Ad26.COV2.S vaccination and SARS-CoV-2 variants. Sequencing used immunoSEQ multiplex PCR; TCRdb keeps in-frame clones, though not all of them. The profile shows about 400,000 clones, about 88% of them singletons. The sample here was peripheral blood, taken in a trial of Ad26.COV2.S vaccine versus placebo. These receptors originate from a person between 18 and 59 years old who received the Ad26.COV2.S COVID-19 vaccine or a placebo. CDR3s include the opening cysteine and the closing phenylalanine or tryptophan. A D gene is named only where the DNA matches it firmly. Clone sizes are given selectively: once, few, many, or a class where the clone is expanded.

j_gene,abundance,v_gene,d_gene,CDR3aa,CDR3nt
TRBJ1-6,-,TRBV6-1,-,CASSEEETSPLHF,TGTGCCAGCAGTGAAGAGGAGACATCACCCCTCCACTTT
TRBJ1-1,-,TRBV7-3,-,CASNPQGRSSVAEAFF,TGTGCCAGCAACCCACAGGGACGGTCGTCGGTGGCTGAAGCTTTCTTT
TRBJ2-3,once,TRBV24-1,-,CATKGSTDTQYF,TGTGCCACCAAGGGAAGCACAGATACGCAGTATTTT
TRBJ1-5,-,TRBV4-1,TRBD1,CASSQTGGDQPQHF,TGCGCCAGCAGCCAGACAGGGGGAGATCAGCCCCAGCATTTT
TRBJ2-5,-,TRBV24-1,-,CATSRGRETQYF,TGTGCCACCAGCCGCGGACGGGAGACCCAGTACTTC
TRBJ1-1,-,TRBV5-1,-,CASSLYVRGDTEAFF,TGCGCCAGCAGCTTGTACGTCAGGGGTGACACTGAAGCTTTCTTT
TRBJ2-7,-,TRBV30,-,CAWSGWDGNYEQYF,TGTGCCTGGAGTGGATGGGACGGAAACTACGAGCAGTACTTC
TRBJ1-6,-,TRBV30,-,CAWSVLGGGSPLHF,TGTGCCTGGAGTGTATTAGGAGGGGGGTCACCCCTCCACTTT
TRBJ2-7,-,TRBV11-2,-,CASSLDWSRANPYEQYF,TGTGCCAGCAGCTTAGACTGGAGCAGGGCGAATCCTTACGAGCAGTACTTC
TRBJ1-3,-,TRBV4-2,-,CASSPQMGSFSGNTIYF,TGTGCCAGCAGCCCGCAAATGGGCAGCTTTTCTGGAAACACCATATATTTT
TRBJ2-2,-,TRBV24-1,-,CATSGVRDSGELFF,TGTGCCACCAGTGGGGTCAGGGACTCCGGGGAGCTGTTTTTT
TRBJ2-7,few,TRBV7-9,TRBD1,CASSLTRGQVNEQYF,TGTGCCAGCAGCTTAACCAGGGGACAGGTGAACGAGCAGTACTTC
TRBJ1-6,-,TRBV7-9,TRBD1,CASQQGAHSPLHF,TGTGCCAGCCAGCAGGGGGCACATTCACCCCTCCACTTT
TRBJ2-7,-,TRBV4-1,TRBD2,CASSQGLAGSYEQYF,TGCGCCAGCAGCCAAGGGCTAGCGGGTTCCTACGAGCAGTACTTC